There are a few counts of the clone carrying this T cell receptor (beta chain). Per the study methods: Estimates of nucleated cell counts were drawn from the amplification of reference gene primers. The method was immunoSEQ multiplex PCR; TCRdb's version includes in-frame clones alone and lacks a portion of them. Clone size and V and J calls were adopted from that table, with D and trimming inferred from the DNA. Of fewer than 300,000 clones listed, more than 65% are singletons. The sample is drawn from a study of blood T cell repertoires in COVID-19. Looking at the study overall: COVID-19 samples collected from the United States, Italy and Spain covered acute and convalescent phases. In each case, the material was cDNA or gDNA derived from T cells, B-cell-depleted T cells, or PBMCs.

This CDR3 has 14 amino acids. V lost 2 bases, J lost 6 bases, and 14 bases lay in between. Germline V gives CDR1 GTSNPN, CDR2 SVGIG (reference sequence). The J gene is TRBJ1-5, the V gene TRBV30; tentatively, D is TRBD1 (5 bases). The sequenced sample consisted of peripheral blood. The TCR comes from a woman between 18 and 29 years old with acute or convalescent COVID-19. CDR3 in DNA: TGTGCCTGGAGTTCGCGGCAGGGCGGTCAGCCCCAGCATTTT. This codes for CAWSSRQGGQPQHF.